Each of the 27 T cell receptor beta chains below was sequenced from the same sample in a study of blood T cells in healthy people across ages. With a J-beta primer mix and a sample-barcoded 5' primer, a second PCR ran about 7 to 12 cycles. From the 5' RACE reads, TCRdb called clonotypes with MiXCR, one entry per CDR3 protein. Of more than 900,000 distinct CDR3 sequences in the sample, around 25% are singletons; the top ten hold approximately 0.75%. These data were also reused for a study on T cells of mothers and their children.

Sequencing was done on a sample of blood. The receptors originated from a girl aged 2 to 10 in good health.

V usage is TRBV20-1 and J usage is TRBJ2-1, with D perhaps TRBD2 (5 bases). V gave up 4 bases and J gave up 4 bases, with 17 bases separating them. This CDR3 comprises 15 residues. The germline gives CDR1 DFQATT, CDR2 SNEGSKA (reference sequence). The CDR3 is CSATSDQERYNEQFF. CDR3 sequence (DNA): TGCAGTGCTACGTCTGATCAGGAGCGGTACAATGAGCAGTTCTTC.

This clonotype was counted between two and nine times. This chain connects TRBV4-3 to TRBJ2-7, with D perhaps matching TRBD2 (5 bases). CDR1 and CDR2 (germline): LGHNA, YSLEER. The CDR3 contains 17 residues. Trimming removed 0 bases from V and 0 bases from J, with 15 bases in between. CDR3 coding DNA: TGCGCCAGCAGCCAAGATCGGTTAGCGACCTTCTCCTACGAGCAGTACTTC. It translates to CASSQDRLATFSYEQYF.

This clonotype was counted only a few times. The gene calls are TRBV29-1 and TRBJ1-1, with D possibly TRBD1 on 6 matching bases. Trimming pared 6 bases from V and 11 bases from J, leaving 16 bases between. Germline values: CDR1 SQVTM, CDR2 ANQGSEA. The CDR3 totals 11 residues. The CDR3 coding sequence is TGCAGCGTAGGGGGGCCGAATGGGGCTTTCTTT. It specifies CSVGGPNGAFF.

This clonotype was seen more than once but under ten times. This rearrangement joins TRBV15 to TRBJ2-5; D tentatively reads TRBD1 or TRBD2 (5 bases each). Germline CDR1 is LNHNV and CDR2 is YYDKDF (reference sequence). V lost 8 bases, J lost 5 bases, and 18 bases lay in between. CDR3 length: 14 residues. CDR3 amino acids: CATSWDGRWETQYF. The CDR3 DNA reads as TGTGCCACCTCCTGGGACGGGCGTTGGGAGACCCAGTACTTC.

The V and J genes are TRBV7-2 and TRBJ2-1; no definite D call. This CDR3 spans 15 amino acids. The V end lost 1 base, the J end lost 6 bases, and 13 bases lay between the germline ends. Germline V gene data show CDR1 as SGHTA and CDR2 as FQGNSA. CDR3 region: CASSLVSLTSNEQFF. The CDR3 coding sequence is TGTGCCAGCAGCTTAGTTTCTCTTACGTCCAATGAGCAGTTCTTC.

The V gene is TRBV12-3 or TRBV12-4, the J gene TRBJ2-4; 8 bases agree with TRBD2. V was pared by 2 bases and J by 8 bases, with 8 bases of the junction left unmatched. This CDR3 is 15 amino acids long. The CDR3 is CASSLSGSRGDIQYF. CDR3 sequence (DNA): TGTGCCAGCAGTTTAAGCGGGAGCCGAGGAGACATTCAGTACTTC.

This clonotype occurred a few times. The chain is built from TRBV29-1 and TRBJ2-1, with no clear D. V shed 1 base and J shed 9 bases, with 10 bases lying between them. Germline V CDR1 and CDR2: SQVTM, ANQGSEA. The CDR3 covers 12 residues. The DNA of the CDR3 is TGCAGCGTTGAAGGGCTCTCAAGTGAGCAGTTCTTC. Translated: CSVEGLSSEQFF.

This clonotype was observed a few times. The chain couples TRBV29-1 to TRBJ1-4, with D perhaps matching TRBD1 (5 bases). Trimming took off 2 bases at V and 3 bases at J, with 10 bases between the two ends. The CDR3 spans 14 residues. CDR1 is SQVTM and CDR2 is ANQGSEA in the germline V gene. The CDR3 DNA reads TGCAGCGTTGAAATAGGGGCGCCTAATGAAAAACTGTTTTTT. Translating gives CSVEIGAPNEKLFF.

This clonotype was seen only a few times. This chain uses TRBV7-2 with TRBJ2-5; TRBD1 agrees at 8 bases. Germline V CDR1 and CDR2: SGHTA, FQGNSA. Trimming cost V 5 bases and J 5 bases; bases outside gene matches: 10. This CDR3 contains 15 residues. CDR3 nucleotides: TGTGCCAGCAGCCAACTCGGGACAGGCGGGGAGACCCAGTACTTC. It encodes CASSQLGTGGETQYF.

The J gene is TRBJ2-7, the V gene TRBV12-3 or TRBV12-4, with D maybe TRBD1 (5 bases). The V end lost 8 bases, the J end lost 2 bases, and 10 bases lay between the germline ends. The CDR3 consists of 12 residues. The chain's CDR3 is CASQLTAYEQYF. The CDR3 nucleotides read TGTGCCAGCCAACTGACAGCCTACGAGCAGTACTTC.

The rearrangement links TRBV29-1 to TRBJ1-1, with D hard to call. This CDR3 is built from 13 residues. Germline CDR1 SQVTM, CDR2 ANQGSEA. Trimming took off 6 bases at V and 6 bases at J, with 17 bases between the two ends. This CDR3 reads CSVRFLLRAEAFF. The CDR3 DNA reads as TGCAGCGTGCGATTCCTTTTAAGAGCTGAAGCTTTCTTT.

This clonotype was counted between two and nine times. V and J are TRBV29-1 and TRBJ2-3; 9 positions agree with TRBD2. J lost 3 bases, V lost 1 base, and 11 bases had no gene match. The CDR3 spans 17 residues. CDR1 and CDR2 from the germline V gene are SQVTM and ANQGSEA. CDR3 in DNA: TGCAGCGTTGAAGGAATTTTTACGCGGGAGGGAACAGATACGCAGTATTTT. Encoded protein: CSVEGIFTREGTDTQYF.

There are a few counts of this clonotype. The J gene is TRBJ2-5, the V gene TRBV27, with 8 bases aligning to TRBD1. CDR3 size: 14 residues. V dropped 6 bases and J dropped 5; count of bases not matched to a gene: 8. CDR1 and CDR2 (germline): MNHEY, SMNVEV (reference sequence). The CDR3, as DNA: TGTGCCAGCAGCTCGACAGGGGATGCGGAGACCCAGTACTTC. Its translation is CASSSTGDAETQYF.

The J gene is TRBJ2-5, the V gene TRBV18; 10 bases are a match to TRBD1. Per the germline V gene, CDR1 is KGHSH and CDR2 is LQKENI. There are 15 residues in the CDR3. Germline trimming cut 6 bases from V and 1 base from J; bases unmatched to any gene: 5. The CDR3 sequence: CASSRGQGGQETQYF. The CDR3 DNA reads as TGTGCCAGCTCCAGAGGACAGGGGGGCCAAGAGACCCAGTACTTC.

The V call is TRBV6-5, the J call TRBJ1-4; no firm D call. The germline V gene encodes CDR1 MNHEY and CDR2 SVGAGI. Trimming cost V 0 bases and J 8 bases, with 10 bases left between them. This CDR3 comprises 14 residues. CDR3 region: CASSYSQLPEKLFF. The CDR3 DNA reads as TGTGCCAGCAGTTACTCTCAGCTACCCGAAAAACTGTTTTTT.

A remark on this clonotype: The junction shows a germline mismatch at one end, possibly a read error. The chain joins TRBV4-1 to TRBJ1-1; TRBD1 agrees at 8 bases. The CDR3 totals 15 residues. The germline CDR1 and CDR2 sequences are MGHRA and YSYEKL. The CDR3 loop is CASTWTGTSNTEAFF. The CDR3, as DNA: TGCGCCAGCACATGGACAGGGACTTCGAACACTGAAGCCTTCTTT.

There are a few counts of this clonotype. The J gene is TRBJ1-5, the V gene TRBV12-3 or TRBV12-4; D not certain. The CDR3 runs to 16 residues. V lost 6 bases, J lost 5 bases, and 20 bases lay in between. CDR3 region: CASRKDLGGSHQPQHF. The DNA of the CDR3 is TGTGCCAGCAGAAAGGACCTTGGAGGAAGTCATCAGCCCCAGCATTTT.

V and J are TRBV10-3 and TRBJ2-7, with D perhaps TRBD1 (6 bases). Trimming left V 3 bases short and J 0 bases short, with 12 bases between. The CDR3 is 15 residues long. Germline loops: CDR1 ENHRY, CDR2 SYGVKD. CDR3 residues: CAISDDRQASYEQYF. The CDR3 DNA reads as TGTGCCATCAGTGACGACCGACAGGCCTCCTACGAGCAGTACTTC.

The chain has TRBV11-2 and TRBJ2-5; D is possibly TRBD1 or TRBD2 (6 bases each). Germline V gives CDR1 SGHAT, CDR2 FQNNGV. The CDR3 length is 18 residues. V was clipped by 1 base and J by 1 base, with 19 bases between them. CDR3 protein: CASSLGRAVGGPQETQYF. DNA of the CDR3: TGTGCCAGCAGCTTAGGGAGGGCGGTGGGGGGCCCCCAAGAGACCCAGTACTTC.

This clonotype was counted at least ten times. This chain links TRBV7-3 with TRBJ1-2; 9 bases are a match to TRBD1. V was clipped by 6 bases and J by 4 bases; unmatched bases: 6. Germline-derived CDR1 and CDR2 are SGHTA and FQGTGA. This CDR3 has 14 residues. The CDR3 DNA reads as TGTGCCAGCAGTAGTCCGGGACAGGGCTATGGCTACACCTTC. Translated, it gives CASSSPGQGYGYTF.

This clonotype appeared a few times. The chain is built from TRBV24-1 and TRBJ1-2, with D possibly TRBD1 on 5 matching bases. CDR1 KGHDR and CDR2 SFDVKD come from the germline V gene. Trimming cost V 6 bases and J 3 bases, with 7 bases left between them. There are 12 residues in the CDR3. The CDR3 DNA reads TGTGCCACCAGTACGGGGGACTATGGCTACACCTTC. Amino acids: CATSTGDYGYTF.

The chain combines TRBV6-1 with TRBJ2-2; TRBD2 aligns across 14 bases. This CDR3 comprises 16 residues. The ends lost 6 bases at V and 3 bases at J; junction bases unmatched: 3. Per germline, CDR1 MNHNS and CDR2 SASEGT. The CDR3 sequence: CASSWGLAGDTGELFF. DNA of the CDR3: TGTGCCAGCAGCTGGGGACTAGCGGGAGACACCGGGGAGCTGTTTTTT.

This clonotype was seen only once. This sequence joins TRBV11-2 and TRBJ1-2, with no clear D. Germline CDR1 reads SGHAT; CDR2 reads FQNNGV. The CDR3 has 15 residues. V was clipped by 3 bases and J by 6 bases, with 17 bases between them. In nucleotides, the CDR3 is TGTGCCAGCAGCTTCCCGACACGACGGAGGGATGGCTACACCTTC. This codes for CASSFPTRRRDGYTF.

The rearrangement joins TRBV9 to TRBJ2-2; D is perhaps TRBD2 (5 bases). Trimming pared 1 base from V and 7 bases from J, leaving 8 bases between. In germline, CDR1 is SGDLS, CDR2 YYNGEE. This CDR3 contains 13 residues. DNA of the CDR3: TGTGCCAGCAGCGTAAGCGGTAGCGGGGAGCTGTTTTTT. Protein: CASSVSGSGELFF. Complete variable domain (other parts from reference TRBV9 and TRBJ2-2): DSGVTQTPKHLITATGQRVTLRCSPRSGDLSVYWYQQSLDQGLQFLIQYYNGEERAKGNILERFSAQQFPDLHSELNLSSLELGDSALYFCASSVSGSGELFFGEGSRLTVL.

This clonotype was observed once. The rearrangement links TRBV3-1 to TRBJ1-2; no firm D call. V was cut by 1 base and J by 7 bases, with 10 bases left in between. The CDR3 runs 13 residues. Germline assignment: CDR1 LGHDT and CDR2 YNNKEL (reference sequence). For the CDR3, the DNA is TGTGCCAGCAGCCAAGTAGAAAAGGGTGGCTACACCTTC. It codes for CASSQVEKGGYTF.

V usage is TRBV20-1 and J usage is TRBJ2-7; 7 bases line up with TRBD2. This CDR3 has 13 residues. V shed 4 bases and J 2 bases; nucleotides not matched to a gene: 5. Germline assignment: CDR1 DFQATT and CDR2 SNEGSKA (reference sequence). The CDR3 DNA reads TGCAGTGCTATCGTCGGGAGGCCCTACGAGCAGTACTTC. Translating gives CSAIVGRPYEQYF.

This clonotype was seen a few times. The chain uses TRBV18 and TRBJ2-5; D may match TRBD1 or TRBD2 (7 bases each). The CDR3 contains 15 residues. Germline V gene lookup returns CDR1 KGHSH and CDR2 LQKENI. V was trimmed by 2 bases and J by 3 bases, leaving 13 bases between them. As DNA, the CDR3 is TGTGCCAGCTCACCAGGGAGCGGGACAGAAGAGACCCAGTACTTC. This encodes CASSPGSGTEETQYF.